The rows below give T cell receptor beta chains drawn from one sample of a study of blood T cell repertoires in COVID-19. Data came from immunoSEQ multiplex PCR; TCRdb stores just in-frame clones and leaves some out. Of 120,000 or so clones in the sample, 85% are singletons; the top ten hold 27%. The specimen sequenced was peripheral blood. Source of these receptors: a woman older than 75 with acute or convalescent COVID-19. Each CDR3 is given without its conserved first and last residue. The order of the fields is J gene, V gene, CDR3 protein.

TRBJ2-1 TRBV7-8 ASSARDRGRGEQF
TRBJ1-6 TRBV3-1/TRBV3-2 ASSRLGTGGNSPLH
TRBJ1-1 TRBV9 ASSVSGTVTNTEAF
TRBJ1-1 TRBV6-6 ASSYPQTVEAF
TRBJ2-1 TRBV14 ASSHPGLAGGFLSEEQF
TRBJ1-3 TRBV18 ASSHGRQFGNTIY
TRBJ2-6 TRBV12-5 ASGSLTQGAAGANVLT
TRBJ2-1 TRBV10-3 AITRTSGGNNEQF
TRBJ1-2 TRBV6-5 ASSYWKDSALGYT
TRBJ2-5 TRBV7-2 ASSPDRFQETQY
TRBJ2-1 TRBV27 ASSSPRQRGRTYNEQF
TRBJ2-5 TRBV28 ASSLPSFRRYQETQY
TRBJ1-2 TRBV7-2 ASSKSRTYYGYT
TRBJ2-5 TRBV18 ASSPNEVTQY
TRBJ1-1 TRBV4-2 ASTTGGTAEAF
TRBJ1-4 TRBV27 ASSLSGANEKLF
TRBJ1-2 TRBV6-5 ASITSRGGYT
TRBJ1-1 TRBV7-3 ASRTRGGTEAF
TRBJ1-6 TRBV2 ASSDVAGVSPLH
TRBJ1-2 TRBV6-6 ASGQSGYT
TRBJ2-3 TRBV5-1 ASSFRDITDTQY
TRBJ1-2 TRBV6-5 ASSYPRGPSNYGYT
TRBJ2-7 TRBV4-1 ASSQEPVAYEQY
TRBJ1-5 TRBV5-8 ASSRYRGADQPQH
TRBJ1-3 TRBV7-9 ASRGYDRTSGNTIY
TRBJ1-2 TRBV28 ASSRDTLFYT
TRBJ1-2 TRBV5-4 ASSWERQSYGYT
TRBJ1-1 TRBV6-5 ASSYSGGIALRAF
TRBJ1-5 TRBV19 ASSIDTWGGQPQH
TRBJ1-6 TRBV10-2 ASIRDRGTPLH
TRBJ1-5 TRBV6-2/TRBV6-3 ASSPDRGGQPQH
TRBJ1-4 TRBV6-5 ASSNLRDNKEKLF
TRBJ2-5 TRBV20-1 SARVGGQETQY
TRBJ1-5 TRBV2 ASLAEQGQPQH
TRBJ1-1 TRBV7-9 ASSQQGTEAF
TRBJ1-1 TRBV6-5 ASSLILTGGDTEAF
TRBJ2-1 TRBV10-1 ASSRTSGALDEQF
TRBJ1-2 TRBV6-5 ASSPSANYGYT
TRBJ1-2 TRBV5-4 ASSLAVGPPGGGYT
TRBJ1-3 TRBV4-1 ASSQDRGGAGNTIY
TRBJ2-2 TRBV9 ASSVGSSGSIGELF
TRBJ1-1 TRBV6-6 ASKRQGENAEAF
TRBJ2-3 TRBV2 ASRARGDTQY
TRBJ1-1 TRBV4-3 ASSPGDRNTEAF
TRBJ2-2 TRBV5-4 ASSSPKSGGNTGELF
TRBJ1-1 TRBV7-2 ASSFRQGANTEAF
TRBJ2-3 TRBV5-1 ASSPDRGKDTQY
TRBJ1-5 TRBV28 ASSEGSQPQH
TRBJ2-1 TRBV10-3 AISDPDSNNEQF
TRBJ1-1 TRBV3-1/TRBV3-2 ATQLTGNTEAF
TRBJ1-1 TRBV4-3 ASSQATNWQVNTEAF
TRBJ1-2 TRBV7-9 ASSLGQGSGYT
TRBJ2-6 TRBV4-2 ASSQDHSGANVLT
TRBJ1-5 TRBV4-2 ASSQQGSNQPQH
TRBJ2-2 TRBV7-3 ASSPTVQNTGELF
TRBJ2-1 TRBV6-2/TRBV6-3 ASSHPPRLAGSYNEQF
TRBJ1-6 TRBV6-6 ASSPLNGWTGGSNSPLH
TRBJ1-5 TRBV6-1 ASSEVHNFGNQPQH